A single sample is the source of the 8 T cell receptor beta chains below, sequenced in a study of T-cell reconstitution after alpha-beta-depleted transplantation in children. Preparation of the TCRbeta library involved a method that used unique molecular identifiers. TCRdb recomputed calls from the PCR reads with MiXCR, one row per CDR3 protein. The table lists about 48,000 distinct CDR3 sequences, less than 6% of them singletons. Here the sequenced sample was PBMCs, mostly from graft donor cells, taken 60 days after TCRalphabeta/CD19-depleted stem cell transplant. All receptors derive from a female patient under 10 years old who had a stem cell transplant for aplastic anemia, so the T cells may come from the graft donor.

This clonotype came up many times. This chain links TRBV7-8 with TRBJ2-7, with 11 bases fitting TRBD2. Germline V lookup: CDR1 SGHVS, CDR2 FQNEAQ. This CDR3 region has 15 residues. J gave up 4 bases and V 5 bases, and 7 bases lay outside the gene matches. The chain's CDR3 is CASSPTSGSGYEQYF. The CDR3 nucleotides are TGTGCCAGCAGCCCAACTAGCGGGAGTGGGTACGAGCAGTACTTC.

This clonotype occurred many times. CDR3 loop: CASSRDKNYNEQFF. DNA of the CDR3: TGCGCCAGCAGCCGGGACAAAAACTACAATGAGCAGTTCTTC. The rearrangement uses TRBV4-1 and TRBJ2-1, with D possibly being TRBD1 (6 bases). V was cut by 4 bases and J by 3 bases, with 10 bases left in between. CDR1 is MGHRA, CDR2 YSYEKL, per germline. The CDR3 is made up of 14 amino acids.

This clonotype was detected ten times or more. The chain couples TRBV27 to TRBJ1-5; D is unclear. Trimming pared 3 bases from V and 3 bases from J, leaving 9 bases between. The CDR3 totals 14 residues. Germline V lookup: CDR1 MNHEY, CDR2 SMNVEV (reference sequence). This CDR3 reads CASSFIGNNQPQHF. The CDR3 nucleotides read TGTGCCAGCAGTTTTATCGGCAACAATCAGCCCCAGCATTTT.

Only a few counts were recorded for this clonotype. This chain links TRBV25-1 with TRBJ2-5; D is unclear. The length of the CDR3 is 15 residues. Germline-derived CDR1 and CDR2 are MGHDK and SYGVNS. V was pared by 4 bases and J by 1 base, with 13 bases between. Here the CDR3 DNA reads TGTGCCAGCAGTGTCCCATTACTGCGCCAAGAGACCCAGTACTTC. It encodes CASSVPLLRQETQYF.

This clonotype was detected ten times or more. The chain carries TRBV28 and TRBJ2-6; TRBD2 might be the D (5 bases). CDR3 length equals 16 residues. The germline V gene encodes CDR1 MDHEN and CDR2 SYDVKM. The V and J ends lost 5 bases and 0 bases respectively, with 11 bases between them. The CDR3 spells CASSGGGSSGANVLTF. Here the CDR3 DNA reads TGTGCCAGCAGTGGTGGTGGGAGCTCTGGGGCCAACGTCCTGACTTTC.

The sample holds a few counts of this clonotype. The chain employs TRBV6-5 and TRBJ1-2; D gene uncertain. CDR1 MNHEY and CDR2 SVGAGI come from the germline V gene. V gave up 0 bases and J gave up 0 bases, with 8 bases separating them. This CDR3 region has 15 residues. CDR3 sequence reads: CASSYSGTANYGYTF. CDR3 nucleotides: TGTGCCAGCAGTTACTCGGGCACCGCTAACTATGGCTACACCTTC.

The gene calls are TRBV3-1 and TRBJ2-7, with 7 bases that match TRBD2. The germline V gene has CDR1 LGHDT and CDR2 YNNKEL (reference sequence). The CDR3 is made up of 13 amino acids. Trimming took 2 bases from V and 5 from J; bases not matched to a gene: 3. CDR3 residues: CASSQSGVHEQYF. In nucleotides, the CDR3 is TGTGCCAGCAGCCAAAGCGGGGTCCACGAGCAGTACTTC.

This clonotype has a count of ten or more. In DNA form, the CDR3 reads TGTGCCAGCAGGGGGGGCTCCGTTTCCGAGCAGTACTTC. It codes for CASRGGSVSEQYF. The chain combines TRBV6-2 or TRBV6-3 with TRBJ2-7; the D call may be TRBD1 or TRBD2 (6 bases each). Per the germline V gene, CDR1 is MNHEY and CDR2 is SVGEGT. The CDR3 has 13 amino acids. The V and J ends lost 6 bases and 6 bases respectively, with 15 bases between them.